This TCR beta chain was found in a study of T cells in narcolepsy. Study-level background: Donors had narcolepsy type 1 or type 2, or were healthy controls. Findings of the study overall: Same-patient CSF and blood CD4+ T cell clonotypes included HCRT-specific and TRIB2-specific autoreactive ones. Autoreactive clone sequences were missing from some blood memory CD4+ repertoires. Healthy controls reportedly lacked the autoreactive clonotypes serially found in patients' blood.

From germline, CDR1 is MDHEN and CDR2 SYDVKM. V dropped 5 bases and J dropped 6; count of bases not matched to a gene: 7. The CDR3 extends over 15 amino acids. Remarks on this clone: Antigen: not known.

Repertoires were generated with immunoSEQ multiplex PCR, while TCRdb's copy carries only in-frame clones and drops some. The table shows fewer than 35,000 clones, with roughly 87% occurring only once. The TCR comes from a human donor in good health. The chain joins TRBV28 to TRBJ2-3; the match to TRBD1 covers 11 bases. The source material was memory (CD45RA-) CD4+ T cells from blood. The CDR3: CASSNLGTGGDTQYF. As DNA, the CDR3 is TGTGCCAGCAGTAATCTCGGGACAGGGGGGGATACGCAGTATTTT.